A selection of T cell receptor beta chains follows, all from one sample in a study of shared clonotypes between healthy human individuals. Profiling relied on immunoSEQ multiplex PCR, and the TCRdb table lists in-frame clones only, not all of them. The repertoire consists of about 1.5 million clones, with approximately 98% occurring once and the leading ten covering about 0.45%. The sequenced sample was naive CD4+ T cells sorted from blood. These TCRs come from a man aged 25-45 years in good health. Both conserved end residues are part of each CDR3. A D gene is named only where the DNA matches it firmly. Clone size is given for some rows only: seen once, a few or many times, or a class if the clone is expanded.

TGTGCCAGCACCCCGAGAGCGGGAGGGATTGATACGCAGTATTTT,CASTPRAGGIDTQYF,TRBV6-1,TRBD2,.,TRBJ2-3
TGTGCCAGCAGCCCTTTGACTAGCGGGAGACGGTACGAGCAGTACTTC,CASSPLTSGRRYEQYF,TRBV7-2,TRBD2,.,TRBJ2-7
TGTGCCAGCTCACCTATCACGCTCCCTTTAGCAGCTAGCACAGATACGCAGTATTTT,CASSPITLPLAASTDTQYF,TRBV18,.,.,TRBJ2-3
TGTGCCAGCAGCTTGAGGTCCAATTCGCAAGAGACCCAGTACTTC,CASSLRSNSQETQYF,TRBV5-5,.,.,TRBJ2-5
TGTGCCAGCAGTCTCCTCACGGGACTAGTTTACAATGAGCAGTTCTTC,CASSLLTGLVYNEQFF,TRBV27,TRBD2,.,TRBJ2-1
TGTGCCAGCACCCTGGGCGGTAGCAATCAGCCCCAGCATTTT,CASTLGGSNQPQHF,TRBV28,.,.,TRBJ1-5
TGTGCCAGCAGTGAATTGGTCAGGGCTCGCGTGGAGACCCAGTACTTC,CASSELVRARVETQYF,TRBV25-1,.,.,TRBJ2-5
TGCGCCAGCAGCTTGGCCGGGACCTCTGGCTACACCTTC,CASSLAGTSGYTF,TRBV5-1,.,.,TRBJ1-2
TGTGCCAGTCGGGGGGTGGCTGAAGCTTTCTTT,CASRGVAEAFF,TRBV19,.,.,TRBJ1-1
TGTGCCAGCAGTTTATCGTACCAAGAGACCCAGTACTTC,CASSLSYQETQYF,TRBV27,.,.,TRBJ2-5
TGCAGCGTCGTAAGCCGGGGGGGGTTGGACGAGCAGTACTTC,CSVVSRGGLDEQYF,TRBV29-1,TRBD2,.,TRBJ2-7
TGCGCCAGCAGCTTGAGGACATCTCGCACTGAAGCTTTCTTT,CASSLRTSRTEAFF,TRBV5-1,.,.,TRBJ1-1
TGTGCCAGCAGTGAAGGAGGGAGGGTCCATGAGCAGTTCTTC,CASSEGGRVHEQFF,TRBV25-1,TRBD2,.,TRBJ2-1
TGTGCCAGCAGTGCTGAGGTTACCTATGGCTACACCTTC,CASSAEVTYGYTF,TRBV2,.,once,TRBJ1-2
TGTGCCAGCAGCTTATGGGGACGGAACTCTGGGGCCAACGTCCTGACTTTC,CASSLWGRNSGANVLTF,TRBV13,.,.,TRBJ2-6
TGCAGCGTCCACGGGCCCGCGGACAGGGGGGGCACAGATACGCAGTATTTT,CSVHGPADRGGTDTQYF,TRBV29-1,TRBD1,.,TRBJ2-3
TGTGCCAGCAGTCCCCCCGGGACAGTCTCGTACGAGCAGTACTTC,CASSPPGTVSYEQYF,TRBV28,TRBD1,.,TRBJ2-7
TGTGCCAGCAGCTTGTTAGCGGGGACCGGGGAGCTGTTTTTT,CASSLLAGTGELFF,TRBV7-2,TRBD2,.,TRBJ2-2
TGTGCCAGCAGCACCCGCCTTAGCGGGTACACAGATACGCAGTATTTT,CASSTRLSGYTDTQYF,TRBV13,TRBD2,once,TRBJ2-3
TGTGCCAGTAGTATAAGGGGACCGACCTACGAGCAGTACTTC,CASSIRGPTYEQYF,TRBV19,.,once,TRBJ2-7
TGTGCCAGCAGCTTAGTCCTGCTAGCGGGAGGCCAGAAAGAGACCCAGTACTTC,CASSLVLLAGGQKETQYF,TRBV7-2,TRBD2,.,TRBJ2-5
TGTGCCTGTGGTAGCGGGAGTCCAGAGACCCAGTACTTC,CACGSGSPETQYF,TRBV7-8,TRBD2,.,TRBJ2-5
TGTGCTAGTGGGCGTACTGGCACTGAAGCTTTCTTT,CASGRTGTEAFF,TRBV12-5,.,.,TRBJ1-1
TGTGCCAGCAGGACGGGACTAGCGGCAAACACCGGGGAGCTGTTTTTT,CASRTGLAANTGELFF,TRBV4-2,TRBD2,.,TRBJ2-2
TGTGCCAGCAGCGAAGGCTACTATGGCTACACCTTC,CASSEGYYGYTF,TRBV9,.,.,TRBJ1-2
TGTGCCAGCAGCGTAGGTCCGTTTCGTAACTATGGCTACACCTTC,CASSVGPFRNYGYTF,TRBV9,.,.,TRBJ1-2
TGTGCCATCAGTAGCGGGGTAGGGTACAATGAGCAGTTCTTC,CAISSGVGYNEQFF,TRBV10-3,TRBD2,.,TRBJ2-1
TGTGCCAGCAGCTTAGGGGCAAAAGAGACCCAGTACTTC,CASSLGAKETQYF,TRBV11-3,.,few,TRBJ2-5
TGTGCCAGCAGCTTAACCCAGGGGGCTTCTGGCTACACCTTC,CASSLTQGASGYTF,TRBV7-6,TRBD1,.,TRBJ1-2
TGTGCCAGCAGCTTTGCGTCTAGCGGGGCGAGCTCCTACGAGCAGTACTTC,CASSFASSGASSYEQYF,TRBV7-8,TRBD2,.,TRBJ2-7
TGTGCCACCAGCGGCCGGGCACTAGCGGGAACCTACAATGAGCAGTTCTTC,CATSGRALAGTYNEQFF,TRBV15,TRBD2,.,TRBJ2-1
TGTGCCAGCTCACCAGCAAAGACAGGGGGAGAGACCCAGTACTTC,CASSPAKTGGETQYF,TRBV18,TRBD1,.,TRBJ2-5
TGTGCCAGCAGTGAAGGGCGGGACCCCACCGGGGAGCTGTTTTTT,CASSEGRDPTGELFF,TRBV2,.,.,TRBJ2-2
TGTGCCAGCAGTGAACCACGCAGACTTATTGTCTATGAGCAGTTCTTC,CASSEPRRLIVYEQFF,TRBV2,.,.,TRBJ2-1
TGTGCCAGCTCAGGCACACAGAACACTGAAGCTTTCTTT,CASSGTQNTEAFF,TRBV18,.,.,TRBJ1-1
TGTGCAGTCAGAGGCGGTTCCTACAATGAGCAGTTCTTC,CAVRGGSYNEQFF,TRBV11-2,.,once,TRBJ2-1
TGTGCCAGCAGCCAATTTAGGGCCACCTACGAGCAGTACTTC,CASSQFRATYEQYF,TRBV2,.,.,TRBJ2-7
TGTGCCAGCAGCTTAGCCCCAGGGGAGAACCAGGCTCTAGAACTGTTTTTT,CASSLAPGENQALELFF,TRBV7-8,.,.,TRBJ1-4
TGTGCCAGCAGCCGCCGGGACTCCCGATACGGGGGAGATGGCTACACCTTC,CASSRRDSRYGGDGYTF,TRBV7-9,.,.,TRBJ1-2
TGTGCCAGCAGCGTAGCTCCCTCGAGCGGACCCTACGAGCAGTACTTC,CASSVAPSSGPYEQYF,TRBV9,.,.,TRBJ2-7
TGTGCCAGCAGCCCGCCGGGACAGGGAGGCTTAATAGCTTTCTTT,CASSPPGQGGLIAFF,TRBV7-9,TRBD1,.,TRBJ1-1